Below, 9 T cell receptor beta chains from the same sample are listed, as sequenced in a study of cytomegalovirus exposure and HLA in healthy donors. It was with 60 Vbeta and 13 Jbeta primers that the PCR ran. The assay was immunoSEQ multiplex PCR, and TCRdb's table has in-frame clones only and misses some. The data show 85,000 to 120,000 clones, over 60% seen once. The sample was PBMCs. Receptors originate from a woman aged 45-65 years in good health and CMV-seropositive.

The chain recombines TRBV6-5 with TRBJ1-2; D possibly corresponds to TRBD1 (5 bases). This CDR3 spans 15 amino acids. Germline loops: CDR1 MNHEY, CDR2 SVGAGI. V lost 7 bases and J lost 2, with 17 bases in between. In nucleotides, the CDR3 is TGTGCCAGCATGCCAACAGGTCTGGGGAACTATGGCTACACCTTC. Translated, it gives CASMPTGLGNYGYTF.

The CDR3 sequence is CASGGPREAYGYTF. As DNA, the CDR3 is TGTGCCAGCGGGGGCCCCAGGGAAGCCTATGGCTACACCTTC. The V and J genes are TRBV6-5 and TRBJ1-2; weak D call: TRBD1 (6 bases). This CDR3 contains 14 residues. Germline-derived CDR1 and CDR2 are MNHEY and SVGAGI. V was pared by 8 bases and J by 4 bases, with 17 bases between.

V gene TRBV7-9 combines with J gene TRBJ2-5; 12 bases are shared with TRBD2. The CDR3 extends over 14 amino acids. Germline V gene data show CDR1 as SEHNR and CDR2 as FQNEAQ (reference sequence). Trimming cost V 6 bases and J 1 base; bases outside gene matches: 0. The CDR3 here is CASRTSGSQETQYF. In nucleotides, the CDR3 is TGTGCCAGCAGGACTAGCGGGAGCCAAGAGACCCAGTACTTC.

The V call is TRBV19, the J call TRBJ1-3; TRBD1 aligns across 7 bases. The ends lost 3 bases at V and 4 bases at J; junction bases unmatched: 6. Germline CDR1 LNHDA, CDR2 SQIVND (reference sequence). The length of the CDR3 is 15 residues. The chain's CDR3 is CASSIPTGLGNTIYF. The CDR3 nucleotides read TGTGCCAGTAGTATCCCGACAGGGCTCGGAAACACCATATATTTT.

The V gene is TRBV4-1, the J gene TRBJ2-2, with TRBD1 matching over 12 bases. J was trimmed by 6 bases and V by 0 bases; bases with no gene match: 8. Germline assignment: CDR1 MGHRA and CDR2 YSYEKL. The CDR3 totals 18 residues. The CDR3 nucleotides are TGCGCCAGCAGCCAAGAAAGGTCCGGGACAGGGGGCTCCGGGGAGCTGTTTTTT. Translation: CASSQERSGTGGSGELFF.

The V gene is TRBV4-2, the J gene TRBJ2-7; 11 bases are a match to TRBD2. The CDR3 totals 18 residues. V lost 0 bases to trimming and J lost 0 bases; unmatched junction nucleotides: 7. CDR1 is LGHNA, CDR2 YNFKEQ, per germline. The CDR3 is CASSQEPSGGQSSYEQYF. The CDR3 DNA is TGTGCCAGCAGCCAAGAACCTAGCGGGGGGCAGAGCTCCTACGAGCAGTACTTC.

V and J are TRBV2 and TRBJ1-4; 7 bases are a match to TRBD1. V gave up 5 bases and J gave up 6 bases; unmatched junction bases: 6. The germline V gene encodes CDR1 SNHLY and CDR2 FYNNEI. This CDR3 comprises 14 residues. In DNA, the CDR3 is TGTGCCAGCAGTCCAGACAGGGCTGATGAAAAACTGTTTTTT. Encoded protein: CASSPDRADEKLFF. Combining the CDR3 with reference TRBV2 and TRBJ1-4 gives the whole variable domain EPEVTQTPSHQVTQMGQEVILRCVPISNHLYFYWYRQILGQKVEFLVSFYNNEISEKSEIFDDQFSVERPDGSNFTLKIRSTKLEDSAMYFCASSPDRADEKLFFGSGTQLSVL.

This sequence joins TRBV30 and TRBJ2-7; 8 bases map to TRBD1. Germline assignment: CDR1 GTSNPN and CDR2 SVGIG (reference sequence). The CDR3 extends over 15 amino acids. Losses at the gene ends were 4 bases for V and 7 bases for J; bases not matched to a gene: 15. Here the CDR3 DNA reads TGTGCCTGGACCCTCAAGGACAGGGAGTCATTAGAGCAGTACTTC. The encoded protein is CAWTLKDRESLEQYF.

The genes are TRBV6-5 and TRBJ1-6, with D unresolved. The V gene's germline CDR1 is MNHEY and CDR2 SVGAGI. The ends were cut back, 7 bases at V and 9 bases at J, with 13 bases in the middle. CDR3 length: 13 residues. DNA for the CDR3: TGTGCCAGCACCTCCGACGGGTCTTCACCCCTCCACTTT. This encodes CASTSDGSSPLHF.